The source of this T cell receptor (beta chain) is a study of T cell responses to AZD1222 COVID-19 vaccine. The CDR3 totals 13 residues. V was shortened by 5 bases and J by 3 bases, with 8 bases between the two germline ends. CDR1 is LGHDT and CDR2 is YNNKEL in the germline V gene (reference sequence). TCRdb's copy holds only in-frame clones and misses some; the assay was immunoSEQ multiplex PCR. The table records about 73,000 clones, 89% of them present only once. The J gene is TRBJ1-3, the V gene TRBV3-1 (or the pseudogene TRBV3-2); D is ambiguous. The sequence came from an adult who received the AZD1222 COVID-19 vaccine. The material sequenced was peripheral blood, taken 28 days after the second AZD1222 dose. This CDR3 reads CASSGESGNTIYF. Written as DNA, the CDR3 is TGTGCCAGCAGCGGAGAAAGTGGAAACACCATATATTTT.